This is a list of T cell receptor beta chains from one sample in a study of T-cell memory formation after mild COVID-19. TCRdb independently ran MiXCR on the 5' RACE reads; one entry per CDR3 protein. The sample lists about 400,000 distinct CDR3 sequences; about 22% were seen once. Sample: PBMCs or a T cell subset sorted from them (not recorded which). The source of these receptors is an adult woman who had mild COVID-19 (a few samples of this study predate the infection). Cell type and time point are not known. Each CDR3 is given with its conserved first and last residue. D genes are given only for firm matches. Clone size is given for some rows only: seen once, a few or many times, or a class if the clone is expanded.

J gene: TRBJ2-7
D gene: .
clone size: many
CDR3 length: 14
V gene: TRBV7-2
CDR3 protein: CASSPYLSSYEQYF
CDR3 DNA: TGTGCCAGCAGCCCCTATCTGAGCTCCTACGAGCAGTACTTC

J gene: TRBJ2-2
D gene: TRBD2
clone size: .
CDR3 length: 22
V gene: TRBV4-1
CDR3 protein: CASSQDIGAGGSVKMRTGELFF
CDR3 DNA: TGCGCCAGCAGCCAAGATATAGGTGCGGGGGGCAGTGTGAAGATGAGGACCGGGGAGCTGTTTTTT

J gene: TRBJ2-2
D gene: .
clone size: .
CDR3 length: 14
V gene: TRBV7-3
CDR3 protein: CASSWGAGPGELFF
CDR3 DNA: TGTGCCAGCAGCTGGGGGGCCGGTCCCGGGGAGCTGTTTTTT

J gene: TRBJ1-5
D gene: .
clone size: few
CDR3 length: 15
V gene: TRBV9
CDR3 protein: CASSVDPEGNQPQHF
CDR3 DNA: TGTGCCAGCAGCGTGGACCCGGAGGGCAATCAGCCCCAGCATTTT

J gene: TRBJ1-1
D gene: .
clone size: .
CDR3 length: 12
V gene: TRBV12-3/TRBV12-4
CDR3 protein: CASSLALTEAFF
CDR3 DNA: TGTGCCAGCAGTTTAGCGCTGACTGAAGCTTTCTTT

J gene: TRBJ2-4
D gene: .
clone size: few
CDR3 length: 16
V gene: TRBV6-5
CDR3 protein: CASSYSEELAKNIQYF
CDR3 DNA: TGTGCCAGCAGTTACTCGGAAGAACTAGCCAAAAACATTCAGTACTTC

J gene: TRBJ2-3
D gene: TRBD1
clone size: few
CDR3 length: 14
V gene: TRBV7-3
CDR3 protein: CASSLLDRVDTQYF
CDR3 DNA: TGTGCCAGCAGCTTACTGGACAGGGTGGATACGCAGTATTTT

J gene: TRBJ2-3
D gene: .
clone size: .
CDR3 length: 12
V gene: TRBV29-1
CDR3 protein: CSDRRGGDTQYF
CDR3 DNA: TGCAGCGATCGACGCGGAGGGGATACGCAGTATTTT

J gene: TRBJ1-1
D gene: .
clone size: .
CDR3 length: 16
V gene: TRBV7-9
CDR3 protein: CASSLDRSIRNTEAFF
CDR3 DNA: TGTGCCAGCAGCTTAGACAGGTCGATCCGAAACACTGAAGCTTTCTTT

J gene: TRBJ2-6
D gene: TRBD1
clone size: .
CDR3 length: 17
V gene: TRBV7-8
CDR3 protein: CASSPQQGASGANVLTF
CDR3 DNA: TGTGCCAGCAGCCCCCAACAGGGGGCATCTGGGGCCAACGTCCTGACTTTC

J gene: TRBJ1-6
D gene: .
clone size: .
CDR3 length: 19
V gene: TRBV5-1
CDR3 protein: CASSWTRLELGSYNSPLHF
CDR3 DNA: TGCGCCAGCAGCTGGACTCGACTAGAGTTGGGTTCCTATAATTCACCCCTCCACTTT

J gene: TRBJ2-5
D gene: TRBD2
clone size: .
CDR3 length: 16
V gene: TRBV5-1
CDR3 protein: CASQAAWTSGRETQYF
CDR3 DNA: TGCGCCAGCCAAGCCGCTTGGACTAGCGGGAGAGAGACCCAGTACTTC

J gene: TRBJ2-7
D gene: TRBD1
clone size: few
CDR3 length: 14
V gene: TRBV30
CDR3 protein: CAWSVPGQAWEQYF
CDR3 DNA: TGTGCCTGGAGTGTACCGGGACAGGCGTGGGAGCAGTACTTC

J gene: TRBJ2-5
D gene: TRBD2
clone size: .
CDR3 length: 17
V gene: TRBV13
CDR3 protein: CASSPRLNGGGEETQYF
CDR3 DNA: TGTGCCAGCAGCCCCCGACTGAATGGCGGGGGGGAAGAGACCCAGTACTTC

J gene: TRBJ1-1
D gene: .
clone size: few
CDR3 length: 14
V gene: TRBV7-9
CDR3 protein: CASSRTASGTEAFF
CDR3 DNA: TGTGCCAGCAGCCGGACAGCCAGCGGGACTGAAGCTTTCTTT

J gene: TRBJ2-5
D gene: TRBD2
clone size: .
CDR3 length: 16
V gene: TRBV7-2
CDR3 protein: CASSPGLAGGSETQYF
CDR3 DNA: TGTGCCAGCAGTCCTGGGCTAGCGGGGGGGTCGGAGACCCAGTACTTC

J gene: TRBJ2-5
D gene: .
clone size: few
CDR3 length: 11
V gene: TRBV20-1
CDR3 protein: CSARDEETQYF
CDR3 DNA: TGCAGTGCTAGAGATGAAGAGACCCAGTACTTC

J gene: TRBJ2-2
D gene: TRBD1
clone size: few
CDR3 length: 15
V gene: TRBV12-3/TRBV12-4
CDR3 protein: CASSWGQGNTGELFF
CDR3 DNA: TGTGCCAGCAGTTGGGGACAGGGTAACACCGGGGAGCTGTTTTTT

J gene: TRBJ2-1
D gene: TRBD2
clone size: few
CDR3 length: 13
V gene: TRBV29-1
CDR3 protein: CSASGRSHNEQFF
CDR3 DNA: TGCAGCGCTAGCGGGAGGTCCCACAATGAGCAGTTCTTC

J gene: TRBJ2-1
D gene: .
clone size: .
CDR3 length: 20
V gene: TRBV4-1
CDR3 protein: CARSQQPGTTGKSSYNEQFF
CDR3 DNA: TGCGCCCGCAGCCAGCAACCCGGGACTACAGGGAAGAGCTCCTACAATGAGCAGTTCTTC

J gene: TRBJ2-1
D gene: TRBD2
clone size: few
CDR3 length: 15
V gene: TRBV5-1
CDR3 protein: CASSWTSGEYNEQFF
CDR3 DNA: TGCGCCAGCAGCTGGACTAGCGGGGAATACAATGAGCAGTTCTTC

J gene: TRBJ2-7
D gene: .
clone size: .
CDR3 length: 12
V gene: TRBV29-1
CDR3 protein: CSVLDISYEQYF
CDR3 DNA: TGCAGCGTCTTGGACATTTCCTACGAGCAGTACTTC

J gene: TRBJ2-5
D gene: .
clone size: .
CDR3 length: 14
V gene: TRBV7-9
CDR3 protein: CASRRDFYSETQYF
CDR3 DNA: TGTGCCAGCAGACGGGACTTTTATTCGGAGACCCAGTACTTC

J gene: TRBJ2-7
D gene: .
clone size: once
CDR3 length: 11
V gene: TRBV12-3/TRBV12-4
CDR3 protein: CASSLFTEQYF
CDR3 DNA: TGTGCCAGCAGTCTCTTTACTGAGCAGTACTTC

J gene: TRBJ2-2
D gene: TRBD1
clone size: few
CDR3 length: 16
V gene: TRBV20-1
CDR3 protein: CSARQTGTGVTGELFF
CDR3 DNA: TGCAGTGCTAGGCAAACCGGGACAGGGGTAACCGGGGAGCTGTTTTTT

J gene: TRBJ2-1
D gene: TRBD2
clone size: .
CDR3 length: 13
V gene: TRBV19
CDR3 protein: CASSSTSLNEQFF
CDR3 DNA: TGTGCCAGTAGTTCGACTAGCCTCAATGAGCAGTTCTTC

J gene: TRBJ1-1
D gene: .
clone size: .
CDR3 length: 15
V gene: TRBV7-8
CDR3 protein: CASSLARGYGTEAFF
CDR3 DNA: TGTGCCAGCAGCTTAGCGCGGGGGTACGGCACTGAAGCTTTCTTT

J gene: TRBJ2-5
D gene: .
clone size: .
CDR3 length: 13
V gene: TRBV2
CDR3 protein: CASETALRETQYF
CDR3 DNA: TGTGCCAGTGAGACAGCTCTAAGGGAGACCCAGTACTTC

J gene: TRBJ2-1
D gene: .
clone size: .
CDR3 length: 16
V gene: TRBV12-3/TRBV12-4
CDR3 protein: CASSLERGGHYNEQFF
CDR3 DNA: TGTGCCAGCAGTTTGGAGAGGGGGGGACACTACAATGAGCAGTTCTTC

J gene: TRBJ1-3
D gene: .
clone size: .
CDR3 length: 17
V gene: TRBV12-3/TRBV12-4
CDR3 protein: CASRQRQAWDPGNTIYF
CDR3 DNA: TGTGCCAGCAGACAAAGACAGGCTTGGGATCCTGGAAACACCATATATTTT

J gene: TRBJ2-7
D gene: .
clone size: few
CDR3 length: 14
V gene: TRBV6-2/TRBV6-3
CDR3 protein: CASSYSGNPYEQYF
CDR3 DNA: TGTGCCAGCAGTTATAGCGGCAACCCCTACGAGCAGTACTTC